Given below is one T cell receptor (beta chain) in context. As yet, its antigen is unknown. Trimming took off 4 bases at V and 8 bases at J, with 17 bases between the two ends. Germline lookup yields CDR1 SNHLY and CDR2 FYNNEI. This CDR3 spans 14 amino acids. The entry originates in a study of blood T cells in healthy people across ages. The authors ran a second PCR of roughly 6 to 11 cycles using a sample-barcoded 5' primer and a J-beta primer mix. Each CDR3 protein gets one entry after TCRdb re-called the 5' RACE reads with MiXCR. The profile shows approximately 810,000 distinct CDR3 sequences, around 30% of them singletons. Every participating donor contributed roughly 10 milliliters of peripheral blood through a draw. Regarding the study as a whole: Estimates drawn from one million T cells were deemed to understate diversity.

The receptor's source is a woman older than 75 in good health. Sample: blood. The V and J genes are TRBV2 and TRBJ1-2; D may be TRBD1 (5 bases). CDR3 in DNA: TGTGCCAGCAGTGGGGACGGATCGTCGGGGGGCTACACCTTC. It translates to CASSGDGSSGGYTF.